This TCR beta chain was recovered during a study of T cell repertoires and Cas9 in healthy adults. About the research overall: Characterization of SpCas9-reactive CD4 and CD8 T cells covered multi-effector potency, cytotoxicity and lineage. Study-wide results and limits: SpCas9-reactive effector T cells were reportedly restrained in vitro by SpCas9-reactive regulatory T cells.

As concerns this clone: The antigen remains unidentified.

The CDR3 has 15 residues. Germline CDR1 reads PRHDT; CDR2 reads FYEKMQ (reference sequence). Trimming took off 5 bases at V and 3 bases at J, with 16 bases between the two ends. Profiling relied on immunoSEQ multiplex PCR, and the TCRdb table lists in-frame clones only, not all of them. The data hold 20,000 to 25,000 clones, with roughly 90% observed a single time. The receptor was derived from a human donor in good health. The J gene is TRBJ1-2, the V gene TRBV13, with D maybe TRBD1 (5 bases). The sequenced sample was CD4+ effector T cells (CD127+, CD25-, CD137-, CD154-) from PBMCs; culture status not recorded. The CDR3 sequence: CASSPPVDRHYGYTF. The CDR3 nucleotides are TGTGCCAGCAGCCCACCCGTCGACAGACACTATGGCTACACCTTC.